This T cell receptor beta chain was recovered during a study of OX40 agonist ivuxolimab in advanced cancers. Blood specimens came from baseline, cycle 4 day 1, and cycle 7 day 1. The data were produced by immunoSEQ multiplex PCR, yet TCRdb's version contains in-frame clones alone and is incomplete. This table holds tens of thousands of clones, 80% to 85% found once. Looked up from germline, CDR1 is MNHNY and CDR2 is SVGAGI (reference sequence). The trim removed 5 bases at V and 4 bases at J, leaving 8 bases unmatched. The CDR3 runs to 15 residues. This receptor was obtained from an adult with an advanced solid tumor such as melanoma, head and neck, liver or kidney cancer. The genes are TRBV6-6 and TRBJ1-2; 9 bases align to TRBD1. Sequencing used CD4+ or CD8+ T cells sorted from blood, obtained in a trial of the OX40 agonist ivuxolimab. The chain's CDR3 is CASSNTGGEGYGYTF. Here the CDR3 DNA reads TGTGCCAGCAGTAACACAGGGGGCGAGGGCTATGGCTACACCTTC.